This T cell receptor (beta chain) was sequenced for a study of Ad26.COV2.S vaccination and SARS-CoV-2 variants. About the research overall: Into the muscle, Ad26.COV2.S was dosed once or twice, 56 days apart. Study findings and constraints: Placebo recipients and vaccine recipients were similar in non-spike TCR breadth. Vaccine recipients posted higher spike-specific TCR breadth than their placebo counterparts.

Indicated treatment: 15 to 20 received Ad26.COV2.S at low or high dose, single or two shots; roughly five received placebo; per-sample allocation not given. Each sample was drawn 63 days after the first injection (of vaccine or placebo). Some clones are missing from TCRdb's copy, which holds only in-frame ones; the method was immunoSEQ multiplex PCR. The sample includes 300,000 to 400,000 clones, around 87% of them seen just once. A word on this clone: Its target is unknown.

Germline V gene data show CDR1 as LNHDA and CDR2 as SQIVND (reference sequence). The junction had 9 bases not matched to a gene; V was cut back by 3 bases and J by 5 bases. There are 15 residues in the CDR3. The receptor was isolated from a person aged 18-65 years who received the Ad26.COV2.S COVID-19 vaccine or a placebo. This specimen was peripheral blood, taken in a trial of Ad26.COV2.S vaccine versus placebo. This sequence joins TRBV19 and TRBJ2-5; TRBD2 matches at 7 bases. CDR3 coding DNA: TGTGCCAGTAGTATCAATTCGAGGGAGGGCGAGACCCAGTACTTC. Translation: CASSINSREGETQYF.